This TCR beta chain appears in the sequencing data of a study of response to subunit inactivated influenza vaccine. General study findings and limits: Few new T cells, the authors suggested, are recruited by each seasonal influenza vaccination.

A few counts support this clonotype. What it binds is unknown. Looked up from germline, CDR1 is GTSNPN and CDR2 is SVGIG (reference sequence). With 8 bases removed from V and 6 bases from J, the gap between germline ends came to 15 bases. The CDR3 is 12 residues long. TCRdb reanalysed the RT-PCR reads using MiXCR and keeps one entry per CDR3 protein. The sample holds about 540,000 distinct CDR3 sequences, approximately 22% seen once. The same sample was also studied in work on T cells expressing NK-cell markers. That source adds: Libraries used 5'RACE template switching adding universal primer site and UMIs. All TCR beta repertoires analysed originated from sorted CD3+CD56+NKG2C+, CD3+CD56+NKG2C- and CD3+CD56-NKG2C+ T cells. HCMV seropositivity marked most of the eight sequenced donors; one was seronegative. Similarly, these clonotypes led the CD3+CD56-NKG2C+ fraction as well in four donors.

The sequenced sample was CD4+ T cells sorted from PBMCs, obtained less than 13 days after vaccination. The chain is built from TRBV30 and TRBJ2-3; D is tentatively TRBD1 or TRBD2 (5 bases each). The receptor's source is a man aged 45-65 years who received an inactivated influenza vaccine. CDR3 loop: CAGHTGMDTQYF. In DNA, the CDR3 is TGTGCCGGACACACGGGGATGGATACGCAGTATTTT.